Sequencing of this TCR beta chain was carried out in a study of blood T cells in healthy people across ages. Study-level background: In model experiments, template switching was able to capture about one barcoded beta molecule for every two T cells that were present.

Concerning this clonotype: Its antigen remains unknown.

Study-wide results and caveats: Roughly linear declines in TCR beta diversity per million T cells occurred with age. Both higher diversity and more naive CD4+ cells marked long-lived donors when set against aged donors.

Donors each provided 7.5 to 10 milliliters of peripheral blood. There are 16 residues in the CDR3. The V gene end was trimmed by 2 bases and the J gene end by 2 bases; junction bases not matched to a gene: 8. Germline CDR1 reads MNHNY; CDR2 reads SVGAGI (reference sequence). With a J-beta primer mix and a sample-barcoded 5' primer, a second PCR ran about 7 to 12 cycles. MiXCR, applied by TCRdb to the 5' RACE reads, yields one record per CDR3 protein. The sample has about 1.1 million distinct CDR3 sequences; 35% to 40% are singletons. The material sequenced was blood. The rearrangement links TRBV6-6 to TRBJ2-7; 8 bases line up with TRBD2. The TCR comes from a man aged 18 to 29 in good health. Here the CDR3 reads CASSYPVGREPYEQYF. CDR3 nucleotides: TGTGCCAGCAGTTACCCTGTCGGGAGGGAGCCCTACGAGCAGTACTTC.